This TCR beta chain emerged from a study of cytomegalovirus exposure and HLA in healthy donors. Study findings and constraints: About 90% or about 30% of the time was how often most TCR beta V segments were productive, according to an earlier analysis. Reported findings show TCR beta sequences accurately forecast HLA-A and HLA-B alleles in most subjects. A later analysis linked some 17,000 TCR beta sequences to HLA alleles at 0.05 false discovery rate. An Asian-associated ancestry cluster reportedly showed fewer N-insertions than the roughly 670-donor mean in a later analysis.

Points on this clone: Its matching antigen is unknown.

Primers for the PCR totalled 60 Vbeta and 13 Jbeta. Method: immunoSEQ multiplex PCR; TCRdb's copy keeps in-frame clones and lacks some. The sample yields about 150,000 clones, of which the top ten take up approximately 1.5%. Sequencing was performed on PBMCs. The receptor was isolated from a woman between 50 and 59 years old in good health and CMV-seronegative.

The CDR3 DNA is TGTGCCAGCAGTTGGGGCGCATTTTCCTACGAGCAGTACTTC. It yields the protein CASSWGAFSYEQYF. The chain recombines TRBV27 with TRBJ2-7, with D possibly being TRBD1 (5 bases). The CDR3 covers 14 residues. From germline, CDR1 is MNHEY and CDR2 SMNVEV (reference sequence). V shed 4 bases and J shed 1 base, with 11 bases lying between them.